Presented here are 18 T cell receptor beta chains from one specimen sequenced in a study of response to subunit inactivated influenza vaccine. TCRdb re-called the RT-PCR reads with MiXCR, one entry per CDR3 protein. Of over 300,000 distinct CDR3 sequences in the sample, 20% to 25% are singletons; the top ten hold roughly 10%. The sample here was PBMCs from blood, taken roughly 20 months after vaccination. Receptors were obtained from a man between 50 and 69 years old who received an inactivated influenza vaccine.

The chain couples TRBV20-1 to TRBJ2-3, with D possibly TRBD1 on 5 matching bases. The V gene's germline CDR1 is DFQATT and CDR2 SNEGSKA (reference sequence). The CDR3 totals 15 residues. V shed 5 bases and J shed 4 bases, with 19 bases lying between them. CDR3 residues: CSAPHPYVGPDTQYF. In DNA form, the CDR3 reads TGCAGTGCTCCTCACCCTTACGTGGGGCCAGATACGCAGTATTTT.

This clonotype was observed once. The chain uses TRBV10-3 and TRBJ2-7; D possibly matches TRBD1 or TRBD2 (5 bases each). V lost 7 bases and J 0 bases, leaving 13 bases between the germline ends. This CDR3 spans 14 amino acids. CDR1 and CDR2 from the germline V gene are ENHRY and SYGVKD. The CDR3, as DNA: TGTGCCATCAAACCGGGACCCAACTCCTACGAGCAGTACTTC. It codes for CAIKPGPNSYEQYF.

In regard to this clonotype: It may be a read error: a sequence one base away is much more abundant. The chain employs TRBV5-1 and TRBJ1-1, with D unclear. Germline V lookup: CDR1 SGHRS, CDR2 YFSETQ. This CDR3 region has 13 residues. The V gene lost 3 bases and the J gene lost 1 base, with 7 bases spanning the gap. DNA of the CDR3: TGCGCCAGCAGCTCTTCAGGGAACACTGAAGCTTTCTTT. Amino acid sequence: CASSSSGNTEAFF. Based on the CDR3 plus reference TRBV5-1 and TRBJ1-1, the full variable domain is KAGVTQTPRYLIKTRGQQVTLSCSPISGHRSVSWYQQTPGQGLQFLFEYFSETQRNKGNFPGRFSGRQFSNSRSEMNVSTLELGDSALYLCASSSSGNTEAFFGQGTRLTVV.

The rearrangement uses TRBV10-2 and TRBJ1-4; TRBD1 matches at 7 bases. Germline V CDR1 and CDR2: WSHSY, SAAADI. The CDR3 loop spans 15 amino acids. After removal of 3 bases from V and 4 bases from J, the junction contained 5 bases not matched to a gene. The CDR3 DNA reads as TGCGCCAGCAGTGAACAGGGGCGCGTTAATGAAAAACTGTTTTTT. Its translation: CASSEQGRVNEKLFF.

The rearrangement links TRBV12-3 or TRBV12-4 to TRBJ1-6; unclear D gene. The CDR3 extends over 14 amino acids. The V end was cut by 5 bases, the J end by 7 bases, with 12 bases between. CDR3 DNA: TGTGCCAGCAGTCAGAGGACCGACAATTCACCCCTCCACTTT. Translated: CASSQRTDNSPLHF.

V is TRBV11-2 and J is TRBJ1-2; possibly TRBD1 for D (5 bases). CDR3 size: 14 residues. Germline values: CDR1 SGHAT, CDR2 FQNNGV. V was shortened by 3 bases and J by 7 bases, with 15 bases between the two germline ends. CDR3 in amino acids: CASSFNEGTSGYTF. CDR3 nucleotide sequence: TGTGCCAGCAGCTTTAATGAGGGGACGAGTGGCTACACCTTC.

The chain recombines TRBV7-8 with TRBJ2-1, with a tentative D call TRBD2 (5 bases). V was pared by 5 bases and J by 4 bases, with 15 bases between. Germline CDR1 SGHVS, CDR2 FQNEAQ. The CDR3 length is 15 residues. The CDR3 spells CASSPGYYLYNEQFF. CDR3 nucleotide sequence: TGTGCCAGCAGCCCGGGATACTACTTATACAATGAGCAGTTCTTC.

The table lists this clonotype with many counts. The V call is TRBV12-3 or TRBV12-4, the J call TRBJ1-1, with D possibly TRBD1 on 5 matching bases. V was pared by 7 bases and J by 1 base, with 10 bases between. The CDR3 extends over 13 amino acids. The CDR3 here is CASKKQENTEAFF. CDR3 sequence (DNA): TGTGCCAGCAAAAAACAGGAGAACACTGAAGCTTTCTTT.

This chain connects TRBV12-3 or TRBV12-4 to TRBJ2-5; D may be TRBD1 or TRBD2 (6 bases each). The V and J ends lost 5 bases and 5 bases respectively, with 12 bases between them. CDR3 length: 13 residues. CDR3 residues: CASSPPGAETQYF. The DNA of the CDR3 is TGTGCCAGCAGTCCCCCGGGGGCTGAGACCCAGTACTTC.

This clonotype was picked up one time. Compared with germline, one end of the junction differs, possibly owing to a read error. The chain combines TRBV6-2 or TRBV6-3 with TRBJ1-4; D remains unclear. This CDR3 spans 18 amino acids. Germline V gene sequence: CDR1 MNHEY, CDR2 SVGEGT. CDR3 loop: CASSYSRRRDSTNEELFF. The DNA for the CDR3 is TGTGCCAGCAGTTACTCGAGGAGGCGGGATTCAACTAATGAAGAACTGTTTTTT.

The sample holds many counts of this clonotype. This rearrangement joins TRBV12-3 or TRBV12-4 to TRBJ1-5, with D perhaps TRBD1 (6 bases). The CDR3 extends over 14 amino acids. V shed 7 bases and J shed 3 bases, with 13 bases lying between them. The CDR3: CASKIRGHNQPQHF. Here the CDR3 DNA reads TGTGCCAGCAAAATCAGGGGACACAATCAGCCCCAGCATTTT.

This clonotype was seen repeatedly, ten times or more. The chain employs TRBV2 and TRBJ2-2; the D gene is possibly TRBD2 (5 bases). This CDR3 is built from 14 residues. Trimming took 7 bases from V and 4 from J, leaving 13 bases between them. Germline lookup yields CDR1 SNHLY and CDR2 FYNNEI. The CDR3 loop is CASKRLASTGELFF. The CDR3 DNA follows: TGTGCCAGCAAGCGGCTAGCTAGCACCGGGGAGCTGTTTTTT.

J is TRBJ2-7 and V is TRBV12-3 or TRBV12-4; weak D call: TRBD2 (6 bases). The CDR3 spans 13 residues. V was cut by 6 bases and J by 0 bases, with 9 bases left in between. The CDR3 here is CASRMGGSYEQYF. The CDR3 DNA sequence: TGTGCCAGCAGAATGGGGGGCTCCTACGAGCAGTACTTC.

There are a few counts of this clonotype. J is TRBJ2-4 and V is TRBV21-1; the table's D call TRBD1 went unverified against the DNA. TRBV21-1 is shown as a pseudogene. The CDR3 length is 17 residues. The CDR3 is CASSRQTGSGLGNIQYF. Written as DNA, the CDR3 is TGTGCCAGCAGCCGTCAGACAGGATCGGGTCTGGGAAACATTCAGTACTTC.

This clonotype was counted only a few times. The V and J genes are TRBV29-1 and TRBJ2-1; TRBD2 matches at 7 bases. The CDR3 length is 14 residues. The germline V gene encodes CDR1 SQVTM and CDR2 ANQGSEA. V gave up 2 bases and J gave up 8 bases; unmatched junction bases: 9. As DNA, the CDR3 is TGCAGCGTTGAACCAAAGACTAGCACCTATGAGCAGTTCTTC. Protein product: CSVEPKTSTYEQFF.

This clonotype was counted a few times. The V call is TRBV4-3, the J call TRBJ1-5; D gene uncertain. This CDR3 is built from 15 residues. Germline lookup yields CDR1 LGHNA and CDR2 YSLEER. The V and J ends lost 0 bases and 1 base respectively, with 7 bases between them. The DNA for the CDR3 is TGCGCCAGCAGCCAAGAAGTCAACAGCAATCAGCCCCAGCATTTT. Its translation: CASSQEVNSNQPQHF.

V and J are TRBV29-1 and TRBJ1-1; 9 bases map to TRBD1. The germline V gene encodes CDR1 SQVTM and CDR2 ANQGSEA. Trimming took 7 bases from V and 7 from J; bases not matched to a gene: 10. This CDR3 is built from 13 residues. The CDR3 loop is CSAPGQGQIEAFF. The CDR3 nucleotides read TGCAGCGCCCCGGGACAGGGCCAAATTGAAGCTTTCTTT.

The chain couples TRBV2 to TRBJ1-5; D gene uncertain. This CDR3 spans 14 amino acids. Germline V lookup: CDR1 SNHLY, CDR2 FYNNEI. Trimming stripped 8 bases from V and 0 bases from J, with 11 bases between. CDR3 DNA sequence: TGTGCCAGCCAGCTTGGTTCTAGCAATCAGCCCCAGCATTTT. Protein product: CASQLGSSNQPQHF.